The source of this T cell receptor (beta chain) is a study of blood T cells in healthy people across ages. Using a J-beta primer mix together with a sample-barcoded 5' primer, a second PCR was run for roughly 7 to 11 cycles. From the 5' RACE reads, TCRdb called clonotypes with MiXCR, one entry per CDR3 protein. The data show around 750,000 distinct CDR3 sequences, 53% seen once. V lost 0 bases and J 8 bases, leaving 10 bases between the germline ends. Germline lookup yields CDR1 SQVTM and CDR2 ANQGSEA. The CDR3 sequence is 13 residues long. The clonotype was recovered from a man aged 80 or over in good health. The specimen sequenced was blood. The rearrangement links TRBV29-1 to TRBJ1-4, with a tentative D call TRBD1 (6 bases). The CDR3 loop is CSVEELQGEKLFF. The DNA of the CDR3 is TGCAGCGTTGAAGAATTACAGGGCGAAAAACTGTTTTTT. Full variable domain (outside the CDR3, taken from reference TRBV29-1 and TRBJ1-4): SAVISQKPSRDICQRGTSLTIQCQVDSQVTMMFWYRQQPGQSLTLIATANQGSEATYESGFVIDKFPISRPNLTFSTLTVSNMSPEDSSIYLCSVEELQGEKLFFGSGTQLSVL.